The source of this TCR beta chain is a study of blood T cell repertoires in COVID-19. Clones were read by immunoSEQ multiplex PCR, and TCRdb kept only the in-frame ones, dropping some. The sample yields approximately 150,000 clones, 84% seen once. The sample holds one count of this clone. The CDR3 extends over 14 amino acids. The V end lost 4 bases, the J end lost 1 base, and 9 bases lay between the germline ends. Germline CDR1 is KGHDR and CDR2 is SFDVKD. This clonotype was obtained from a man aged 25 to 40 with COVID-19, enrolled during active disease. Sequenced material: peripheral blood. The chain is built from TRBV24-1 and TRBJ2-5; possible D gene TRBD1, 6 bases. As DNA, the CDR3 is TGTGCCACCAGTGAGAGGACAGTCCAAGAGACCCAGTACTTC. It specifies CATSERTVQETQYF.